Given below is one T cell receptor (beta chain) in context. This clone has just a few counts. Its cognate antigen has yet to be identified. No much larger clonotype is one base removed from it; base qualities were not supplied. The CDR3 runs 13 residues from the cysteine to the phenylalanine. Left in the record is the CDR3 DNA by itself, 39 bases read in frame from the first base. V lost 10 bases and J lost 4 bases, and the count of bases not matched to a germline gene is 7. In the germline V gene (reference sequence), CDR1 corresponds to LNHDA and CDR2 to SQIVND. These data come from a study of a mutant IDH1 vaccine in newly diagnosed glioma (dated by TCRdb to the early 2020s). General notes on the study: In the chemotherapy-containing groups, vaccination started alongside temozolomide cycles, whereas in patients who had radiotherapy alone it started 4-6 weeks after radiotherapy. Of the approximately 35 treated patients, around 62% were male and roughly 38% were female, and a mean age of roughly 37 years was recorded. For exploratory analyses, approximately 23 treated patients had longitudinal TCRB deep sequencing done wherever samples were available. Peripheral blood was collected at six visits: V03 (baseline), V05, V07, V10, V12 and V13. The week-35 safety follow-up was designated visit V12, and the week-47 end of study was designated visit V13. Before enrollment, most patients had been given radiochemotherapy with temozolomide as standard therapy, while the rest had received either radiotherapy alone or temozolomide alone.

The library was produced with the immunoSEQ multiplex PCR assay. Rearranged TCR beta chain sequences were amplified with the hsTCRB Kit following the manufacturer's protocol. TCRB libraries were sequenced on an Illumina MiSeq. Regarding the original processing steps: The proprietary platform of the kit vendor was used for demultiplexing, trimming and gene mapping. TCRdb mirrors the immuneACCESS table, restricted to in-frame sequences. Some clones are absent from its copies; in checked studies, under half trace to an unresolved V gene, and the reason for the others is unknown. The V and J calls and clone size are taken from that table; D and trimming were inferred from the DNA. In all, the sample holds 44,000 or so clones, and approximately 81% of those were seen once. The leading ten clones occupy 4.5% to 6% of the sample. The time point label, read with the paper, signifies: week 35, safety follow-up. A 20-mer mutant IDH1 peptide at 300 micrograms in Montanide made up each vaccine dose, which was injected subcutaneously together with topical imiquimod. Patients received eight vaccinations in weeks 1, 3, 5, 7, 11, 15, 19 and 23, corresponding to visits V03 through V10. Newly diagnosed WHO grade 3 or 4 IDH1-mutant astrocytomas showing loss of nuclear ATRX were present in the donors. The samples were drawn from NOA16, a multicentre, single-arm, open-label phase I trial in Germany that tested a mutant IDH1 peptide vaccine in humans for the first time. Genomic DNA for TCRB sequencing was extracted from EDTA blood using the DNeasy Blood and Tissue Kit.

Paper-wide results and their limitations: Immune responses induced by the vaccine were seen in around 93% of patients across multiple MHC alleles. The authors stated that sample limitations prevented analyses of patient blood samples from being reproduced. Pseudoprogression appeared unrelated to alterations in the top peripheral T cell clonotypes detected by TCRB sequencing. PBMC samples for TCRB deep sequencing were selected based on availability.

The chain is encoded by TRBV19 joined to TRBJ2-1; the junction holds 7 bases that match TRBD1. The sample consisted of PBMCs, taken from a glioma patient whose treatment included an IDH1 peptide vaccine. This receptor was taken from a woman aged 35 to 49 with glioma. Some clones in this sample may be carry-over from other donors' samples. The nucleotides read TGTGCCACTATGGGACAGCCATACAATGAGCAGTTCTTC. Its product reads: CATMGQPYNEQFF.